The rows below give T cell receptor beta chains drawn from one sample of a study of human T cells and chemical hapten exposure. TCRdb reanalysed the RACE reads using MiXCR and keeps one entry per CDR3 protein. The repertoire holds some 190,000 distinct CDR3 sequences, around 22% seen once, with over 6.5% in the top ten. The sample was whole blood, taken in connection with sensitization to the hapten diphenylcyclopropenone (DPC). Source of these receptors: a woman aged 45-60 years with alopecia areata. Some clones in this sample may be carry-over from other donors' samples. Each CDR3 is given with its conserved first and last residue. The order of the fields is CDR3 protein, CDR3 DNA, V gene, clone size, J gene, D gene. A D gene is named only where the DNA matches it firmly. Part of the rows lack a size; the others show once, few, many or a class for expanded clones.

CDR3: CSVGGDSRRYTF
DNA: TGCAGCGTTGGAGGGGACTCCCGTCGCTACACCTTC
V: TRBV29-1
size: -
J: TRBJ1-2
D: -

CDR3: CSASLDRWNEQYF
DNA: TGCAGTGCTTCCCTGGACAGGTGGAACGAGCAGTACTTC
V: TRBV20-1
size: -
J: TRBJ2-7
D: TRBD1

CDR3: CSARDPLTSTDTQYF
DNA: TGCAGTGCTAGAGATCCACTCACTAGCACAGATACGCAGTATTTT
V: TRBV20-1
size: many
J: TRBJ2-3
D: -

CDR3: CASSPLDRSVYGYTF
DNA: TGTGCCAGCAGCCCCCTGGACAGGAGCGTCTATGGCTACACCTTC
V: TRBV3-1
size: -
J: TRBJ1-2
D: TRBD1

CDR3: CSARDLDRDSNQPQHF
DNA: TGCAGTGCTAGAGATCTGGACAGGGATAGCAATCAGCCCCAGCATTTT
V: TRBV20-1
size: many
J: TRBJ1-5
D: TRBD1

CDR3: CASSPAPGGIRPQHF
DNA: TGTGCCAGCAGTCCTGCGCCGGGGGGAATCCGGCCCCAGCATTTT
V: TRBV27
size: few
J: TRBJ1-5
D: -

CDR3: CASSFSPFVGAGELFF
DNA: TGTGCCAGCAGTTTCTCCCCTTTCGTCGGGGCCGGGGAGCTGTTTTTT
V: TRBV28
size: few
J: TRBJ2-2
D: -

CDR3: CASSFGVGNTDTQYF
DNA: TGTGCCAGCAGTTTCGGGGTAGGGAACACAGATACGCAGTATTTT
V: TRBV12-3/TRBV12-4
size: -
J: TRBJ2-3
D: -

CDR3: CSGRGSAYTGELFF
DNA: TGCAGCGGACGAGGGTCCGCCTACACCGGGGAGCTGTTTTTT
V: TRBV29-1
size: -
J: TRBJ2-2
D: -

CDR3: CASSKQGAEGRIGNQPQHF
DNA: TGTGCCAGCAGCAAACAGGGGGCCGAGGGGAGGATAGGGAATCAGCCCCAGCATTTT
V: TRBV4-2
size: -
J: TRBJ1-5
D: TRBD1

CDR3: CASSQERGQLGYTF
DNA: TGTGCCAGCAGCCAAGAAAGGGGACAGCTTGGCTACACCTTC
V: TRBV14
size: once
J: TRBJ1-2
D: TRBD1

CDR3: CASSYDRGYTEAFF
DNA: TGTGCCAGCAGTTACGACAGGGGTTACACTGAAGCTTTCTTT
V: TRBV6-5
size: few
J: TRBJ1-1
D: TRBD1

CDR3: CASSETSGTDTQYF
DNA: TGTGCCAGCAGCGAGACTAGCGGCACAGATACGCAGTATTTT
V: TRBV9
size: -
J: TRBJ2-3
D: TRBD2

CDR3: CASSQVVGNYEQYF
DNA: TGTGCCAGCAGCCAAGTTGTAGGGAACTACGAGCAGTACTTC
V: TRBV3-1
size: few
J: TRBJ2-7
D: -

CDR3: CASSERGTRSTGELFF
DNA: TGTGCCAGCAGTGAGAGGGGAACACGTAGCACCGGGGAGCTGTTTTTT
V: TRBV9
size: few
J: TRBJ2-2
D: -

CDR3: CSVVGGETEAFF
DNA: TGCAGCGTTGTAGGGGGCGAGACTGAAGCTTTCTTT
V: TRBV29-1
size: many
J: TRBJ1-1
D: TRBD1

CDR3: CSATGTDYGYTF
DNA: TGCAGTGCTACCGGGACGGACTATGGCTACACCTTC
V: TRBV20-1
size: few
J: TRBJ1-2
D: -

CDR3: CASRTSGYITDTQYF
DNA: TGCGCCAGCAGGACTAGCGGGTATATCACAGATACGCAGTATTTT
V: TRBV5-1
size: few
J: TRBJ2-3
D: TRBD2

CDR3: CASSYSGTREQYF
DNA: TGTGCCAGCAGTTACTCCGGGACGCGGGAGCAGTACTTC
V: TRBV6-5
size: -
J: TRBJ2-7
D: -

CDR3: CATSQGMGYNEQFF
DNA: TGTGCCACCAGTCAGGGGATGGGATACAATGAGCAGTTCTTC
V: TRBV24-1
size: few
J: TRBJ2-1
D: -

CDR3: CSARPSGGRNSPLHF
DNA: TGCAGTGCTAGGCCCTCGGGGGGAAGGAATTCACCCCTCCACTTT
V: TRBV20-1
size: few
J: TRBJ1-6
D: -

CDR3: CATARGADYEQYF
DNA: TGTGCCACTGCACGTGGCGCCGACTACGAGCAGTACTTC
V: TRBV18
size: few
J: TRBJ2-7
D: -

CDR3: CANSLARGHRYYGYTF
DNA: TGTGCCAACAGTTTAGCCAGGGGGCACCGATACTATGGCTACACCTTC
V: TRBV12-3/TRBV12-4
size: -
J: TRBJ1-2
D: TRBD1

CDR3: CSARDLGTSRTYEQYF
DNA: TGCAGTGCTAGAGATCTCGGGACTAGCAGGACCTACGAGCAGTACTTC
V: TRBV20-1
size: -
J: TRBJ2-7
D: TRBD2

CDR3: CATSRELAGTYEQYF
DNA: TGTGCCACCAGCAGAGAATTGGCAGGGACCTACGAGCAGTACTTC
V: TRBV15
size: -
J: TRBJ2-7
D: -

CDR3: CSVAGSGTDYGYTF
DNA: TGCAGCGTTGCCGGATCCGGGACAGACTATGGCTACACCTTC
V: TRBV29-1
size: few
J: TRBJ1-2
D: TRBD1

CDR3: CASSKTYNEQFF
DNA: TGTGCCAGCAGCAAAACCTACAATGAGCAGTTCTTC
V: TRBV7-6
size: -
J: TRBJ2-1
D: -

CDR3: CSADRLRDRGLGYTEAFF
DNA: TGCAGCGCCGACCGCCTCCGGGACAGGGGGCTGGGGTACACTGAAGCTTTCTTT
V: TRBV29-1
size: many
J: TRBJ1-1
D: TRBD1

CDR3: CASSAPERERGDEQFF
DNA: TGTGCCAGCAGCGCCCCAGAGCGGGAGAGAGGGGATGAGCAGTTCTTC
V: TRBV2
size: -
J: TRBJ2-1
D: TRBD2

CDR3: CSAPPPITLSYNEQFF
DNA: TGCAGTGCTCCCCCCCCCATAACTCTCTCCTACAATGAGCAGTTCTTC
V: TRBV20-1
size: few
J: TRBJ2-1
D: -

CDR3: CASSGWTELDTQYF
DNA: TGTGCCAGCAGTGGCTGGACAGAATTGGATACGCAGTATTTT
V: TRBV27
size: -
J: TRBJ2-3
D: -